This T cell receptor beta chain comes out of a study of cytomegalovirus exposure and HLA in healthy donors. Study context: Prior work identified some 120 million unique TCR beta sequences in some 180 million T cells.

The primer mix had 60 Vbeta and 13 Jbeta primers. The protocol was immunoSEQ multiplex PCR, while the TCRdb copy is restricted to in-frame clones and leaves out a portion. The sample includes 90,000 to 120,000 clones, 77% seen only once; the top ten take more than 4%. On this clone itself: Its matching antigen is unknown.

Regarding the study as a whole: A further, later analysis showed that HLA-associated TCR beta chains (compared with equally common others) were more clonally expanded.

This CDR3 comprises 22 residues. With 0 bases clipped from V and 5 bases from J, the junction kept 25 bases outside the gene matches. Germline V CDR1 and CDR2: LGHNT, FRNRAP. Healthy bone marrow donors made up the cohort. Sequences were obtained from PBMCs. The rearrangement uses TRBV12-5 and TRBJ2-1, with 7 positions matching TRBD2. The sequence derives from a male donor in good health and CMV-seronegative. The CDR3 DNA reads TGTGCTAGTGGTTTGGTGATCGGGTTTGGGCAACAATCGCCTAGCGGCGACAATGAGCAGTTCTTC. It codes for CASGLVIGFGQQSPSGDNEQFF. The variable domain in full, with the rest retrieved from reference TRBV12-5 and TRBJ2-1, is DARVTQTPRHKVTEMGQEVTMRCQPILGHNTVFWYRQTMMQGLELLAYFRNRAPLDDSGMPKDRFSAEMPDATLATLKIQPSEPRDSAVYFCASGLVIGFGQQSPSGDNEQFFGPGTRLTVL.